This entry describes one TCR beta chain. Its matching antigen is unknown. The data belong to a study of long-term antiretroviral therapy in people with HIV. Findings and caveats of the study: ART adherence, viral resistance and therapy changes were undocumented. An increase in diversity followed ART, yet levels stayed below transplant donor controls.

Run at survey level, the immunoSEQ assay was version v3.0. Generated by immunoSEQ multiplex PCR, the TCRdb table keeps only in-frame clones and is missing some. Here the sample spans roughly 19,000 clones, over 80% being singletons. Trimming shortened V by 0 bases and J by 1 base, and 13 bases separated the two germline ends. CDR3 length: 16 amino acids. The germline V gene encodes CDR1 SGHRS and CDR2 YFSETQ. One or more pre-ART and two or more post-ART PBMC samples were available from each donor. This receptor was identified in a woman between 40 and 55 years old with HIV. The chain joins TRBV5-1 to TRBJ1-1; D is uncertain. Sequenced here: unsorted PBMCs, sampled 1.2 years after starting antiretroviral therapy. The CDR3 DNA is TGCGCCAGCAGCTTGGAACGGGCCCACCAGAACACTGAAGCTTTCTTT. Its translation is CASSLERAHQNTEAFF.